The source of this T cell receptor (beta chain) is a study of blood T cell repertoires in COVID-19. For the study at large: Samples taken during acute and convalescent COVID-19 were collected in the United States, Italy and Spain.

Looked up from germline, CDR1 is LGHDT and CDR2 is YNNKEL (reference sequence). This CDR3 is built from 13 residues. The germline V and J ends were trimmed by 2 bases and 3 bases, with 6 bases remaining between them. TCRdb's copy holds only in-frame clones and misses some; the assay was immunoSEQ multiplex PCR. The data show 150,000 to 200,000 clones, around nine tenths seen once. The sequenced sample was peripheral blood. The sequence derives from a man aged 45-65 years with acute or convalescent COVID-19. V is TRBV3-1 (or the pseudogene TRBV3-2) and J is TRBJ2-3; TRBD2 is a possible D gene (5 bases). This CDR3 is CASSQTRTDTQYF. CDR3 bases: TGTGCCAGCAGCCAAACTAGGACAGATACGCAGTATTTT.